This TCR beta chain was profiled in a study of monozygotic twins with cystic fibrosis. Overall study: Libraries were built from around 3 micrograms of fragmented DNA using about 16 PCR cycles. Broader study findings: Nucleotide-identical clonotype sharing was significantly higher within monozygotic CF twin pairs than between unrelated CF individuals. Low clonality (median roughly 0.0087) suggested a mostly naive repertoire. Co-twins had the most similar V usage for 13 of 16 pairs, J for 8.

Produced via immunoSEQ multiplex PCR; TCRdb's table is partial and in-frame only. This table has around 29,000 clones, 85% appearing once. Comment on this clone: Its target is not known.

Sequenced material: blood. This TCR derives from a girl aged 2-10 years with cystic fibrosis.

The CDR3 DNA reads TGTGCCAGCAGTACCTCCGGGACTAGTTTTCGAAATGAGCAGTTCTTC. Its protein is CASSTSGTSFRNEQFF. This chain connects TRBV2 to TRBJ2-1; 8 nucleotides agree with TRBD2. The CDR3 loop spans 16 amino acids. Germline V gene sequence: CDR1 SNHLY, CDR2 FYNNEI. V lost 5 bases and J lost 7; bases outside the gene matches: 13.